These T cell receptor beta chains were read from a single sample in a study of technical replicates of blood from several donors. Only in-frame clones appear in the TCRdb table, and some are missing; sequencing was by immunoSEQ multiplex PCR. The repertoire holds over 65,000 clones, with roughly 96% as singletons. Sequenced: T cells isolated from PBMCs. These receptors were taken from a human donor in good health. CDR3s include the opening cysteine and the closing phenylalanine or tryptophan. The D gene is left open where the match is weak. Only some rows state a clone size, as once, few, many or a class for expanded clones.

v_gene	j_gene	d_gene	abundance	CDR3nt	CDR3aa
TRBV6-5	TRBJ1-3	TRBD1	-	TGTGCCAGCAGAACACAGGGGGGATTGGACACCATATATTTT	CASRTQGGLDTIYF
TRBV27	TRBJ2-5	TRBD2	-	TGTGCCAGCAGTTCGAACGGGGCCCTAGCGGGGGGGGAGACCCAGTACTTC	CASSSNGALAGGETQYF
TRBV4-1	TRBJ1-1	TRBD1	-	TGCGCCAGCAGCCAAGTAGGGACAGGGGGCAACACTGAAGCTTTCTTT	CASSQVGTGGNTEAFF
TRBV2	TRBJ2-3	TRBD1	-	TGTGCCAGCAGGGACAGGGGTGCAGATACGCAGTATTTT	CASRDRGADTQYF
TRBV28	TRBJ2-5	TRBD2	-	TGTGCCAGCTTGTCGTGGTCTAGCGGGAGAGGGGGACAAGAGACCCAGTACTTC	CASLSWSSGRGGQETQYF
TRBV4-1	TRBJ1-2	TRBD1	-	TGCGCCAGCCGCGAACAGGGGAGACGGGATGGCTACACCTTC	CASREQGRRDGYTF
TRBV27	TRBJ1-2	-	-	TGTGCCAGCAGTTTACACAGGTTTCACTATGGCTACACCTTC	CASSLHRFHYGYTF
TRBV6-6	TRBJ2-1	-	-	TGTGCCAGCGGCGGGGACTACAATGAGCAGTTCTTC	CASGGDYNEQFF
TRBV27	TRBJ2-1	TRBD2	once	TGTGCCAGCAGTTTGGTGGGGGGGGCCTACAATGAGCAGTTCTTC	CASSLVGGAYNEQFF
TRBV5-4	TRBJ2-7	TRBD2	-	TGTGCCAGCAGCCGTCCCGGGACTAGCGGGAGGGCGGGTTACTACGAGCAGTACTTC	CASSRPGTSGRAGYYEQYF